This TCR beta chain was captured in a study of OX40 agonist ivuxolimab in advanced cancers. Study at large: Patients got intravenous ivuxolimab at 0.01 to 10 mg/kg every 2 weeks. Males comprised approximately 81% of the group, whose mean age was roughly 64 years (range 23 to 79). Partial responses were achieved by three patients, of whom one had hepatocellular carcinoma and two had cutaneous melanoma.

Regarding this clone: Its matching antigen is unknown.

The method was immunoSEQ multiplex PCR; TCRdb's version includes in-frame clones alone and lacks a portion of them. Of around 86,000 clones in the sample, around 84% were seen once. Study findings and constraints: More expanded clones were found, on average, in CD8+ than in CD4+ T cells.

The CDR3 spans 14 residues. Germline V gene lookup returns CDR1 SNHLY and CDR2 FYNNEI. Trimming removed 6 bases at V and 6 bases at J, with 16 bases between. The source is an adult with an advanced solid tumor such as melanoma, head and neck, liver or kidney cancer. The specimen was CD4+ or CD8+ T cells sorted from blood, collected in a trial of the OX40 agonist ivuxolimab. The chain recombines TRBV2 with TRBJ2-3, with D possibly TRBD1 on 6 matching bases. CDR3: CASRTEQGTDTQYF. CDR3 nucleotides: TGTGCCAGCAGAACCGAACAGGGTACGGATACGCAGTATTTT.